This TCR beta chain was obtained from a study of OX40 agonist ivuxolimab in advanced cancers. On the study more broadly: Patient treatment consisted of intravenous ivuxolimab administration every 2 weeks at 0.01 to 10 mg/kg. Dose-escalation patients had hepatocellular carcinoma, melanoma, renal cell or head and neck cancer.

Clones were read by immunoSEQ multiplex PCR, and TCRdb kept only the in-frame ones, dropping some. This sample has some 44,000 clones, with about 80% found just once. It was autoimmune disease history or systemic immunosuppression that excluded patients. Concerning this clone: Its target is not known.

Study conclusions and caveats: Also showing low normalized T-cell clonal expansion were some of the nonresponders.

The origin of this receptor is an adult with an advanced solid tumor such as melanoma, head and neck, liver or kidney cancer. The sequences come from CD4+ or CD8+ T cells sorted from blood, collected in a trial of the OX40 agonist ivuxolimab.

Written as DNA, the CDR3 is TGTGCCAGCAGCTTAGTGCGGACAGGGGGCGAGCAGTACTTC. This translates into CASSLVRTGGEQYF. This chain uses TRBV7-2 with TRBJ2-7; 10 bases line up with TRBD1. Germline V gene lookup returns CDR1 SGHTA and CDR2 FQGNSA. The CDR3 is 14 amino acids. Germline trimming cut 1 base from V and 6 bases from J; bases unmatched to any gene: 3.